One and the same sample provided the 13 T cell receptor beta chains below, sequenced in a study of T cells after yellow fever vaccination. TCRdb recomputed calls from the 5' RACE reads with MiXCR, one row per CDR3 protein. The sample carries some 340,000 distinct CDR3 sequences, around 10% recorded once. The sequencing used CD4+ T cells sorted from PBMCs, collected 45 days after the yellow fever booster vaccination. The receptors were sampled from a young man who received the YFV17D yellow fever vaccine.

This clonotype was counted between two and nine times. J is TRBJ2-2 and V is TRBV7-2, with 12 nucleotides matching TRBD2. V trimming: 3 bases; J trimming: 6 bases; junction bases outside the gene matches: 11. The CDR3 is made up of 18 amino acids. In germline, CDR1 is SGHTA, CDR2 FQGNSA. Written as DNA, the CDR3 is TGTGCCAGCAGCTTCGGCCCTAGCGGGGGGGCGAGGGCCGGGGAGCTGTTTTTT. The encoded protein is CASSFGPSGGARAGELFF.

This chain connects TRBV6-5 to TRBJ2-3; D ambiguous. Deletions cut 0 bases from V and 3 bases from J, with 13 bases between. CDR3 size: 16 residues. Germline V gene lookup returns CDR1 MNHEY and CDR2 SVGAGI. For the CDR3, the DNA is TGTGCCAGCAGTTACTCGACGGTGGGCCGAACAGATACGCAGTATTTT. Protein: CASSYSTVGRTDTQYF.

The CDR3 protein is CASSYRRGSTDTQYF. CDR3 nucleotides: TGTGCCAGCAGTTATCGGCGGGGGAGCACAGATACGCAGTATTTT. The chain recombines TRBV6-2 or TRBV6-3 with TRBJ2-3, with TRBD2 matching 7 bases. The CDR3 loop spans 15 amino acids. Germline V CDR1 and CDR2: MNHEY, SVGEGT. Trimming took 3 bases from V and 0 from J; bases not matched to a gene: 3.

This chain joins TRBV20-1 and TRBJ2-3; D not certain. The CDR3 consists of 12 residues. Germline V gene lookup returns CDR1 DFQATT and CDR2 SNEGSKA (reference sequence). V was shortened by 3 bases and J by 2 bases, with 6 bases between the two germline ends. In nucleotides, the CDR3 is TGCAGTGCTAGCGACCACACAGATACGCAGTATTTT. It encodes CSASDHTDTQYF.

The chain employs TRBV4-1 and TRBJ1-1, with D maybe TRBD1 (6 bases). Between the trimmed V and J ends, which lost 1 base and 8 bases, there was a span of 14 bases. The CDR3 covers 14 residues. Germline-derived CDR1 and CDR2 are MGHRA and YSYEKL. CDR3 protein: CASSQVMRTAEAFF. CDR3 DNA sequence: TGCGCCAGCAGCCAAGTTATGAGGACAGCCGAAGCTTTCTTT.

This clonotype has just a few counts. The chain couples TRBV19 to TRBJ2-7; D is uncertain. V lost 4 bases to trimming and J lost 5 bases, with 12 bases between them. The length of the CDR3 is 13 residues. The V gene's germline CDR1 is LNHDA and CDR2 SQIVND (reference sequence). CDR3 in amino acids: CASSRSRVHEQYF. DNA of the CDR3: TGTGCCAGTAGTAGGTCTCGGGTCCACGAGCAGTACTTC.

This clonotype was detected only a few times. The gene calls are TRBV7-2 and TRBJ2-1; possible D gene TRBD2, 6 bases. Trimming pared 5 bases from V and 9 bases from J, leaving 17 bases between. The V gene's germline CDR1 is SGHTA and CDR2 FQGNSA. The CDR3 covers 14 residues. The CDR3 DNA reads as TGTGCCAGCAGCCCCCGCGGAGGGAACGGTGAGCAGTTCTTC. It specifies CASSPRGGNGEQFF.

The chain is built from TRBV7-2 and TRBJ2-5, with 7 bases aligning to TRBD1. The germline V gene encodes CDR1 SGHTA and CDR2 FQGNSA. The CDR3 spans 14 residues. V was pared by 2 bases and J by 5 bases, with 5 bases of the junction left unmatched. The CDR3 sequence: CASSLSRGLETQYF. DNA of the CDR3: TGTGCCAGCAGCTTATCGAGGGGGCTGGAGACCCAGTACTTC.

V and J are TRBV7-2 and TRBJ1-1, with D unresolved. The germline V gene encodes CDR1 SGHTA and CDR2 FQGNSA. The ends were cut back, 1 base at V and 7 bases at J, with 7 bases in the middle. This CDR3 is built from 12 residues. The DNA of the CDR3 is TGTGCCAGCAGCTTAGTGACGGTTGAAGCTTTCTTT. This encodes CASSLVTVEAFF.

This chain links TRBV14 with TRBJ1-4, with D tentatively TRBD1 (5 bases). The germline V and J ends were trimmed by 6 bases and 5 bases, with 10 bases remaining between them. Germline CDR1 is SGHDN and CDR2 is FVKESK. The CDR3 runs to 13 residues. CDR3 protein: CASRRDVNEKLFF. The CDR3 DNA sequence: TGTGCCAGCAGACGGGACGTCAATGAAAAACTGTTTTTT.

The rearrangement links TRBV7-6 to TRBJ2-2, with D possibly matching TRBD1 (5 bases). CDR3 length: 15 residues. V lost 5 bases to trimming and J lost 6 bases, with 16 bases between them. Germline CDR1 SGHVS, CDR2 FNYEAQ. Here the CDR3 reads CASSPGTHRPGELFF. CDR3 coding DNA: TGTGCCAGCAGCCCTGGAACCCACAGGCCCGGGGAGCTGTTTTTT.

This clonotype was observed a handful of times. This chain links TRBV15 with TRBJ1-6; 8 bases fit TRBD1. The CDR3 loop spans 18 amino acids. Germline V lookup: CDR1 LNHNV, CDR2 YYDKDF (reference sequence). The V segment lost 3 bases and the J segment 3 bases; nucleotides outside the gene matches: 10. The CDR3, as DNA: TGTGCCACCAGCAGGGCCACAGGGGGAAGGGGCTATAATTCACCCCTCCACTTT. Translating it yields CATSRATGGRGYNSPLHF.

This clonotype was seen more than once but under ten times. The CDR3 here is CASSLSRQSTDTQYF. The CDR3 DNA sequence: TGTGCCAGCAGCTTAAGCAGGCAGAGCACAGATACGCAGTATTTT. The genes are TRBV7-2 and TRBJ2-3, with D uncertain. The CDR3 has 15 amino acids. V shed 2 bases and J shed 0 bases, with 9 bases lying between them. Germline V gives CDR1 SGHTA, CDR2 FQGNSA.